Listed here is a single T cell receptor beta chain. Its antigen remains unidentified. This sample stems from a study of T cell responses to AZD1222 COVID-19 vaccine. Overall study results and limits: Among AZD1222 vaccinees, only 5 to 7 were seropositive at baseline. Targets within unmutated variant regions were reportedly found for nearly half of spike-specific TCRs. White British people made up most donors, females outnumbered males, and clonal diversity was possibly underestimated.

The CDR3 extends over 14 amino acids. The germline CDR1 and CDR2 sequences are SGHDN and FVKESK. Trimming removed 4 bases from V and 8 bases from J, with 15 bases in between. Clones were sequenced by immunoSEQ multiplex PCR, and TCRdb holds only the in-frame ones, with some missing. Among around 150,000 clones listed, about 95% were seen once. This specimen was peripheral blood, taken on day 0 of AZD1222 vaccination. The clonotype was recovered from an adult in good health. This chain joins TRBV14 and TRBJ2-1; D might be TRBD2 (6 bases). The chain's CDR3 is CASSPSDGGDEQFF. The CDR3 nucleotides are TGTGCCAGCAGCCCCTCCGACGGAGGGGATGAGCAGTTCTTC.